These T cell receptor beta chains were read from a single sample in a study of CD8 T cells in ankylosing spondylitis. TCRdb reprocessed the 5' RACE reads with MiXCR, giving one entry per CDR3 protein. The sample has fewer than 130,000 distinct CDR3 sequences, 24% seen once. Input material: synovial fluid, either unsorted or a sorted T cell fraction (not recorded which). These TCRs come from a male donor with ankylosing spondylitis. Each CDR3 is given with its conserved first and last residue. D genes are given only for firm matches. A row's size may be missing; if present it is once, few, many or a size class.

cdr3_length	v_call	d_call	clone_size	j_call	cdr3_aa	cdr3_nt
14	TRBV20-1	TRBD2	NA	TRBJ2-7	CSARGPTSAYEQYF	TGCAGTGCTAGAGGGCCTACTAGCGCCTACGAGCAGTACTTC
15	TRBV5-1	NA	many	TRBJ1-5	CASSLSSGPNQPQHF	TGCGCCAGCAGCTTGTCTTCGGGACCCAATCAGCCCCAGCATTTT
14	TRBV29-1	NA	NA	TRBJ2-3	CSGALGRAVDTQYF	TGCAGCGGGGCACTCGGCAGGGCGGTAGATACGCAGTATTTT
18	TRBV4-2	TRBD2	NA	TRBJ2-5	CASSQVFGTSGRQETQYF	TGTGCCAGCAGCCAAGTATTTGGGACTAGCGGGCGTCAAGAGACCCAGTACTTC
13	TRBV20-1	NA	few	TRBJ2-7	CSAELSGVNEQYF	TGCAGTGCCGAGTTGTCGGGAGTCAACGAGCAGTACTTC
16	TRBV28	NA	many	TRBJ2-5	CASSLPGAPGLETQYF	TGTGCCAGCAGTTTGCCCGGGGCGCCGGGCCTTGAGACCCAGTACTTC
15	TRBV7-9	TRBD1	few	TRBJ1-5	CASSPGQGGNQPQHF	TGTGCCAGCAGCCCGGGACAGGGGGGGAATCAGCCCCAGCATTTT
14	TRBV19	TRBD1	NA	TRBJ1-2	CASSQDRDGYGYTF	TGTGCCAGTAGTCAGGACAGGGACGGCTATGGCTACACCTTC
16	TRBV15	NA	NA	TRBJ2-2	CATSRGWGSDTGELFF	TGTGCCACCAGCCGAGGTTGGGGGTCGGACACCGGGGAGCTGTTTTTT
15	TRBV12-3/TRBV12-4	TRBD2	medium-sized	TRBJ2-2	CASRRDYSNTGELFF	TGTGCCAGCAGGAGGGACTACTCGAACACCGGGGAGCTGTTTTTT
16	TRBV7-2	TRBD1	NA	TRBJ1-5	CASSTQTGNSNQPQHF	TGTGCCAGCAGCACCCAGACAGGGAATAGCAATCAGCCCCAGCATTTT
16	TRBV11-3	TRBD1	NA	TRBJ2-5	CASSLGGGTGIETQYF	TGTGCCAGCAGCTTAGGGGGCGGGACAGGGATCGAGACCCAGTACTTC
12	TRBV6-1	TRBD1	few	TRBJ1-2	CATRDRGVGYTF	TGTGCCACCCGGGACAGGGGGGTAGGCTACACCTTC
16	TRBV7-2	TRBD2	NA	TRBJ2-5	CASSSLPLAGSGTQYF	TGTGCCAGCAGCTCCCTCCCGCTAGCGGGGTCGGGGACCCAGTACTTC
15	TRBV3-1	TRBD2	NA	TRBJ2-1	CASSQDGLANNEQFF	TGTGCCAGCAGCCAAGATGGACTAGCGAACAATGAGCAGTTCTTC
15	TRBV7-2	NA	NA	TRBJ2-3	CASNLGGSLADTQYF	TGTGCCAGCAATTTAGGGGGTTCCTTGGCAGATACGCAGTATTTT
19	TRBV11-2	TRBD1	few	TRBJ1-5	CASSFKGTVRPIRNQPQHF	TGTGCCAGCAGCTTTAAGGGGACAGTCCGCCCCATCCGCAATCAGCCCCAGCATTTT
17	TRBV11-2	NA	NA	TRBJ2-7	CASSPGWVLDGTYEQYF	TGTGCCAGCAGCCCAGGGTGGGTTCTAGATGGGACTTACGAGCAGTACTTC
15	TRBV6-1	NA	NA	TRBJ2-1	CASRGGRGAGNEQFF	TGTGCCAGCAGGGGGGGAAGGGGCGCTGGCAATGAGCAGTTCTTC
13	TRBV14	NA	few	TRBJ2-3	CASMTRSEDTQYF	TGTGCCAGCATGACTAGAAGCGAAGATACGCAGTATTTT
10	TRBV10-3	NA	NA	TRBJ2-6	CASGANVLTF	TGTGCCTCTGGGGCCAACGTCCTGACTTTC
14	TRBV7-9	TRBD1	few	TRBJ2-5	CASSSSGQGETQYF	TGTGCCAGCAGCTCGAGCGGACAGGGAGAGACCCAGTACTTC
14	TRBV18	TRBD1	few	TRBJ2-1	CASSPPGTGNEQFF	TGTGCCAGCTCACCCCCTGGGACAGGTAATGAGCAGTTCTTC
17	TRBV18	NA	NA	TRBJ2-1	CASSPASRSGSYNEQFF	TGTGCCAGCTCACCAGCTAGCAGATCGGGCTCCTACAATGAGCAGTTCTTC
13	TRBV11-3	NA	NA	TRBJ2-2	CASSPTRTGELFF	TGTGCCAGCAGTCCTACAAGGACCGGGGAGCTGTTTTTT
14	TRBV12-3/TRBV12-4	NA	many	TRBJ1-5	CASSIDRTHQPQHF	TGTGCCAGCAGTATAGACAGGACCCATCAGCCCCAGCATTTT
12	TRBV18	NA	few	TRBJ2-3	CASSTRTDTQYF	TGTGCCAGCTCAACCCGCACAGATACGCAGTATTTT
18	TRBV11-1	TRBD2	few	TRBJ2-1	CASSLAPNLAGVFIEQFF	TGTGCCAGCAGCTTAGCGCCCAATCTAGCGGGAGTGTTCATTGAGCAGTTCTTC
14	TRBV12-3/TRBV12-4	NA	few	TRBJ2-2	CASTLRGYTGELFF	TGTGCCAGCACCCTGAGGGGATACACCGGGGAGCTGTTTTTT
16	TRBV7-9	NA	NA	TRBJ2-1	CASSSLSPLGSNEQFF	TGTGCCAGCAGCTCCCTATCTCCCCTCGGTAGTAATGAGCAGTTCTTC
17	TRBV7-2	TRBD1	few	TRBJ1-3	CASSPRQGTLSGNTIYF	TGTGCCAGCAGCCCACGACAGGGTACTTTATCTGGAAACACCATATATTTT
16	TRBV24-1	TRBD2	NA	TRBJ2-2	CATSSTSGGNTGELFF	TGTGCCACCAGCAGCACTAGCGGCGGGAACACCGGGGAGCTGTTTTTT
14	TRBV20-1	TRBD2	few	TRBJ2-7	CSALGLAGAYEQYF	TGCAGTGCCCTCGGGCTAGCGGGCGCCTACGAGCAGTACTTC
15	TRBV11-2	NA	NA	TRBJ1-2	CASSLGLSQTNGYTF	TGTGCCAGCAGCTTAGGTCTCAGCCAGACGAATGGCTACACCTTC
15	TRBV20-1	TRBD1	NA	TRBJ2-7	CSARVLGQDSYEQYF	TGCAGTGCTAGAGTCCTAGGACAGGACTCCTACGAGCAGTACTTC
14	TRBV9	TRBD1	NA	TRBJ1-1	CASNPGQGGTEAFF	TGTGCCAGCAACCCCGGACAGGGAGGAACTGAAGCTTTCTTT
14	TRBV2	NA	NA	TRBJ1-1	CASNPAGGGTEAFF	TGTGCCAGCAATCCTGCGGGAGGGGGCACTGAAGCTTTCTTT
14	TRBV18	NA	many	TRBJ2-3	CASSPQQGPDTQYF	TGTGCCAGCTCACCACAGCAGGGCCCAGATACGCAGTATTTT
14	TRBV6-1	TRBD1	NA	TRBJ1-2	CASSTGTGPYGYTF	TGTGCCAGCAGTACCGGGACAGGGCCCTATGGCTACACCTTC
13	TRBV18	NA	few	TRBJ2-1	CASSPIRENEQFF	TGTGCCAGCTCACCTATCCGGGAAAATGAGCAGTTCTTC
15	TRBV5-1	NA	many	TRBJ1-4	CASSLGLGDYEKLFF	TGCGCCAGCAGCCTGGGACTCGGGGATTATGAAAAACTGTTTTTT
11	TRBV25-1	NA	NA	TRBJ2-5	CASSGSRTQYF	TGTGCCAGCAGTGGCTCCCGTACCCAGTACTTC
15	TRBV11-3	NA	NA	TRBJ2-1	CASSPASLAYNEQFF	TGTGCCAGCAGCCCCGCCTCGCTTGCCTACAATGAGCAGTTCTTC
19	TRBV6-2/TRBV6-3	TRBD2	few	TRBJ2-1	CARRTGTSGSPTVYNEQFF	TGTGCCAGGAGAACCGGGACTAGCGGGAGTCCGACCGTTTACAATGAGCAGTTCTTC
13	TRBV7-8	NA	few	TRBJ2-2	CASRGRPRGELFF	TGTGCCAGCAGGGGCAGGCCCCGGGGGGAGCTGTTTTTT
15	TRBV7-7	TRBD2	NA	TRBJ2-3	CASSLGLAGGDTQYF	TGTGCCAGCAGCTTAGGGCTAGCGGGAGGAGATACGCAGTATTTT
16	TRBV13	NA	many	TRBJ2-3	CASSRGGLGRQDTQYF	TGTGCCAGCAGCCGAGGGGGGTTGGGGCGTCAGGATACGCAGTATTTT
17	TRBV20-1	NA	NA	TRBJ2-1	CSARDVSGAHSYNEQFF	TGCAGTGCTAGAGACGTTAGCGGAGCTCATTCCTACAATGAGCAGTTCTTC
13	TRBV20-1	NA	NA	TRBJ2-7	CSARGTGGYEQYF	TGCAGTGCTAGAGGTACAGGCGGCTACGAGCAGTACTTC